This T cell receptor beta chain was found in a study of blood T cell repertoires in COVID-19 (TCRdb year 2020). Regarding the research as a whole: Samples covering the acute and convalescent phases of COVID-19 were provided by collaborators in the United States, Italy and Spain. Nearly every sample came with metadata listing a de-identified subject ID, COVID-19 status, age in years and sex. Samples came from the ongoing ImmuneRACE study (first 160 participants) plus 1,254 subjects from 6 global collaborators. The prospective study material was composed of cDNA or gDNA derived from T cells, B-cell-depleted T cells, or PBMCs. The repertoires were released in a freely available public database intended as a resource for research on the immune response to SARS-CoV-2. Where available, HLA class I and class II types were taken from metadata supplied by the sample provider and were not determined by assay-based typing. The dataset comprised deeply sampled blood TCRbeta repertoires from subjects exposed to, actively infected with, or recovered from COVID-19.

The full study reports these points: The quantity of clinical and demographic metadata differed by source and by participant and was supplied without curation.

In the prospective study, participants were roughly 18 to 95 years old, resided in about two dozen geographic areas of the United States, and were enrolled through a virtual design. Cohort assignment in the prospective study relied on participant-reported clinical history from a screening survey and a study questionnaire. Exposed participants had been in contact, within 2 weeks of entering the study, with a person who had a PCR-confirmed or clinician-diagnosed case of COVID-19. In the prospective study, whole blood, serum and a nasopharyngeal or oropharyngeal swab were collected from each participant by mobile phlebotomists. Participants in the prospective study had the option to provide additional blood draws and questionnaires over an approximately 2-month period. Before DNA extraction, prospective study blood samples were shipped either frozen or at room temperature. The immunoSEQ Assay, a bias-controlled multiplex PCR, was used to amplify TCRbeta CDR3 regions from genomic DNA. In the original analysis: The number of nucleated cells in each sample was estimated by amplification of reference gene primers within the assay. To quantify the absolute abundance of each unique TCRbeta CDR3 rearrangement, sequence reads were collapsed and filtered. For each sample, productive Simpson clonality was calculated as the square root of Simpson's diversity index across productive rearrangements. TCRdb took over this immuneACCESS table, retaining in-frame rearrangements with V and J assigned. Such tables are incomplete; in checked studies, under half of the missing clones stem from an unresolved V gene, and the remainder is unexplained. Clone size and V and J calls were adopted from that table, with D and trimming inferred from the DNA. This sample holds roughly 400,000 clones; 70% to 90% were observed only once. The leading ten clones occupy about 1.5% of the sample.

For this clone: Its specific antigen is unknown. Base quality data are lacking; no much larger clone is found one base away.

The TCR was taken from a woman between 18 and 30 years old who had been exposed to COVID-19. Sequenced: PBMCs or T cells enriched from blood (not recorded which).

The sequence in DNA is TGTGCCAGCAGCCCGTATTACCTCGGGTCCGGGGTGAACACTGAAGCTTTCTTT. The translation is CASSPYYLGSGVNTEAFF. The chain is encoded by TRBV7-2 joined to TRBJ1-1; no D segment can be confidently identified. Sequences SGHTA (CDR1) and FQGNSA (CDR2) are obtained from the germline V gene. The V and J ends are trimmed by 5 bases and 0 bases, leaving 22 bases between them. The CDR3 has 18 amino acids, counting the end cysteine and phenylalanine. Just the 54-base CDR3 DNA is kept, in frame starting at base 1.